The 28 T cell receptor beta chains listed next were all sequenced from one sample in a study of blood T cell repertoires in COVID-19. Only in-frame clones appear in the TCRdb table, and some are missing; sequencing was by immunoSEQ multiplex PCR. This table holds under 150,000 clones, 85% found once. The sample comprised PBMCs or T cells enriched from blood (not recorded which). Receptor source: a middle-aged woman who had recovered from COVID-19.

This clone was found a few times. The V call is TRBV23-1, the J call TRBJ1-2, with D maybe TRBD1 (5 bases). Being an ORF, TRBV23-1 has a function that is uncertain. Trimming stripped 2 bases from V and 3 bases from J, with 16 bases between. This CDR3 is built from 16 residues. The CDR3 sequence: CASSQPTRATDYGYTF. In DNA form, the CDR3 reads TGCGCCAGCAGTCAACCCACCAGGGCTACGGACTATGGCTACACCTTC.

The chain joins TRBV6-5 to TRBJ1-2; D is undetermined. This CDR3 has 14 amino acids. Germline lookup yields CDR1 MNHEY and CDR2 SVGAGI. V was shortened by 0 bases and J by 1 base, with 6 bases between the two germline ends. The CDR3 here is CASSYSNSNYGYTF. CDR3 coding DNA: TGTGCCAGCAGTTACTCGAACAGTAACTATGGCTACACCTTC.

This clone came up a few times. The chain couples TRBV20-1 to TRBJ2-7; 9 nucleotides line up with TRBD1. Trimming removed 3 bases from V and 5 bases from J; junction bases left unmatched: 8. This CDR3 spans 14 amino acids. Germline loops: CDR1 DFQATT, CDR2 SNEGSKA (reference sequence). The CDR3 nucleotides are TGCAGTGCTAGTAGGGGGGACAGGGTTAACGAGCAGTACTTC. Translation gives CSASRGDRVNEQYF.

This chain uses TRBV5-1 with TRBJ1-1; 8 bases align to TRBD1. This CDR3 is built from 17 residues. J was trimmed by 5 bases and V by 0 bases; bases with no gene match: 12. Germline-derived CDR1 and CDR2 are SGHRS and YFSETQ. CDR3: CASSLEGQALGGTEAFF. The DNA for the CDR3 is TGCGCCAGCAGCTTGGAGGGACAGGCCCTCGGGGGGACTGAAGCTTTCTTT.

V gene TRBV25-1 combines with J gene TRBJ2-1; 10 bases line up with TRBD2. The V gene end was trimmed by 1 base and the J gene end by 4 bases; junction bases not matched to a gene: 1. Germline V CDR1 and CDR2: MGHDK, SYGVNS. CDR3 length: 15 residues. This chain's CDR3 is CASSESLAGYNEQFF. The CDR3 DNA is TGTGCCAGCAGTGAATCACTAGCGGGATACAATGAGCAGTTCTTC. The entire variable domain, with the rest obtained from reference TRBV25-1 and TRBJ2-1, is as follows: EADIYQTPRYLVIGTGKKITLECSQTMGHDKMYWYQQDPGMELHLIHYSYGVNSTEKGDLSSESTVSRIRTEHFPLTLESARPSHTSQYLCASSESLAGYNEQFFGPGTRLTVL.

V and J are TRBV2 and TRBJ1-1; possible D gene TRBD1, 6 bases. V dropped 0 bases and J dropped 7 bases, with 12 bases sitting between them. The germline V gene has CDR1 SNHLY and CDR2 FYNNEI. This CDR3 spans 14 amino acids. This CDR3 reads CASSEARTALEAFF. DNA for the CDR3: TGTGCCAGCAGTGAAGCGCGGACAGCTCTTGAAGCTTTCTTT.

The CDR3 region has the DNA TGTGCCAGCAGTACGGTTGAACAGGGTGAGCAGTTCTTC. Amino acid sequence: CASSTVEQGEQFF. J is TRBJ2-1 and V is TRBV12-3 or TRBV12-4; D may be TRBD1 (6 bases). Trimming stripped 5 bases from V and 9 bases from J, with 14 bases between. The CDR3 contains 13 residues.

This clone was seen just once. The chain employs TRBV3-1 (or the pseudogene TRBV3-2) and TRBJ2-2; 10 nucleotides agree with TRBD2. The V segment lost 4 bases and the J segment 6 bases; nucleotides outside the gene matches: 8. The CDR3 contains 16 residues. In germline, CDR1 is LGHDT, CDR2 YNNKEL (reference sequence). In DNA form, the CDR3 reads TGTGCCAGCAGCCCGCAGCGGGGGGGCCTAGCCGGGGAGCTGTTTTTT. Translating it yields CASSPQRGGLAGELFF.

The V call is TRBV6-1, the J call TRBJ1-6; no clear D gene. Per the germline V gene, CDR1 is MNHNS and CDR2 is SASEGT. Trimming shortened V by 3 bases and J by 6 bases, and 9 bases separated the two germline ends. CDR3 length: 14 amino acids. The CDR3 sequence is CASSEAGTNSPLHF. The CDR3 bases are TGTGCCAGCAGTGAGGCAGGTACTAATTCACCCCTCCACTTT.

This chain links TRBV30 with TRBJ1-1; a weak D match, TRBD1 (6 bases). The CDR3 extends over 12 amino acids. Germline V lookup: CDR1 GTSNPN, CDR2 SVGIG (reference sequence). The V end lost 4 bases, the J end lost 10 bases, and 16 bases lay between the germline ends. CDR3 residues: CAWNSGQPGAFF. Here the CDR3 DNA reads TGTGCCTGGAACTCCGGACAGCCCGGAGCTTTCTTT.

The chain links TRBV4-1 to TRBJ2-1; 8 bases agree with TRBD2. From germline, CDR1 is MGHRA and CDR2 YSYEKL. The CDR3 totals 14 residues. With V trimmed by 3 bases and J by 9 bases, 7 bases remained unmatched. The CDR3 DNA is TGCGCCAGCAGCCAGGCGGGGAGCGGGGGTGAGCAGTTCTTC. This translates into CASSQAGSGGEQFF.

The V call is TRBV5-5, the J call TRBJ1-1, with 8 positions matching TRBD1. The CDR3 loop spans 14 amino acids. Germline V gives CDR1 SGHKS, CDR2 YYEKEE (reference sequence). The junction had 4 bases not matched to a gene; V was cut back by 0 bases and J by 6 bases. CDR3 sequence reads: CASSLDTGGPEAFF. The CDR3 DNA sequence: TGTGCCAGCAGCTTGGATACAGGGGGGCCTGAAGCTTTCTTT.

This clone appeared a few times. V usage is TRBV5-1 and J usage is TRBJ1-1; 8 bases map to TRBD1. Germline V lookup: CDR1 SGHRS, CDR2 YFSETQ. The CDR3 has 15 amino acids. V lost 3 bases and J lost 7; bases outside the gene matches: 11. The DNA for the CDR3 is TGCGCCAGCAGCTCCCCCGACAGGGGATTGGATGAAGCTTTCTTT. As protein: CASSSPDRGLDEAFF.

This chain uses TRBV5-8 with TRBJ2-1; 13 positions agree with TRBD2. Trimming at V came to 1 base and at J to 7 bases, leaving 11 bases not matched to a gene. The CDR3 contains 18 residues. Germline V CDR1 and CDR2: SGHTS, YDEGEE. The CDR3 coding sequence is TGTGCCAGCAGCTTGCGTCGAACCACTAGCGGGGGGGCGAATGAGCAGTTCTTC. Encoded protein: CASSLRRTTSGGANEQFF.

This chain links TRBV14 with TRBJ2-1, with TRBD2 identical over 14 bases. CDR3 length: 19 amino acids. The germline CDR1 and CDR2 sequences are SGHDN and FVKESK. Losses at the gene ends were 4 bases for V and 6 bases for J; bases not matched to a gene: 14. The CDR3, as DNA: TGTGCCAGCAGCCCTTTTGGGACTAGCGGGGGTGCAGGCGTCAATGAGCAGTTCTTC. This gives the protein CASSPFGTSGGAGVNEQFF.

The gene calls are TRBV11-2 and TRBJ2-2; 9 positions agree with TRBD1. CDR1 SGHAT and CDR2 FQNNGV come from the germline V gene. The CDR3 is 18 amino acids. With 1 base clipped from V and 5 bases from J, the junction kept 11 bases outside the gene matches. Written as DNA, the CDR3 is TGTGCCAGCAGCTTAGGGTGGGGCCGGGACAGGGTAACCGGGGAGCTGTTTTTT. Its translation is CASSLGWGRDRVTGELFF.

The chain couples TRBV15 to TRBJ2-3, with 9 bases matching TRBD2. Trimming cost V 2 bases and J 4 bases; bases outside gene matches: 19. The germline CDR1 and CDR2 sequences are LNHNV and YYDKDF (reference sequence). This CDR3 spans 20 amino acids. The CDR3 protein is CATSRLRLAGFGPHADTQYF. Here the CDR3 DNA reads TGTGCCACCAGCAGACTTCGGCTAGCGGGATTTGGACCCCACGCAGATACGCAGTATTTT.

This chain connects TRBV4-1 to TRBJ2-4; 7 bases fit TRBD2. The CDR3 contains 17 residues. Germline-derived CDR1 and CDR2 are MGHRA and YSYEKL. With V trimmed by 1 base and J by 1 base, 7 bases remained unmatched. Here the CDR3 reads CASSQGGGRSAKNIQYF. CDR3 coding DNA: TGCGCCAGCAGCCAAGGGGGCGGGAGAAGTGCCAAAAACATTCAGTACTTC.

V is TRBV19 and J is TRBJ2-3, with TRBD2 as a possible D gene (7 bases). The CDR3 extends over 14 amino acids. V gave up 8 bases and J gave up 5 bases, with 17 bases separating them. CDR1 and CDR2 from the germline V gene are LNHDA and SQIVND (reference sequence). The CDR3 nucleotides read TGTGCCAGTCACGGGGGGCGGGGGTTAGATACGCAGTATTTT. The encoded protein is CASHGGRGLDTQYF. The full variable domain, its missing parts supplied by reference TRBV19 and TRBJ2-3, is DGGITQSPKYLFRKEGQNVTLSCEQNLNHDAMYWYRQDPGQGLRLIYYSQIVNDFQKGDIAEGYSVSREKKESFPLTVTSAQKNPTAFYLCASHGGRGLDTQYFGPGTRLTVL.

The genes are TRBV5-4 and TRBJ2-1, with no clear D. Looked up from germline, CDR1 is SGHNT and CDR2 is YYREEE (reference sequence). The V gene lost 4 bases and the J gene lost 13 bases, with 15 bases spanning the gap. The CDR3 spans 12 residues. CDR3 in amino acids: CASSLINSVQFF. Here the CDR3 DNA reads TGTGCCAGCAGCCTTATAAATAGTGTACAGTTCTTC.

The chain links TRBV7-9 to TRBJ1-5; D gene unclear. The CDR3 totals 14 residues. Per the germline V gene, CDR1 is SEHNR and CDR2 is FQNEAQ (reference sequence). V was clipped by 1 base and J by 2 bases, with 6 bases between them. The CDR3 nucleotides read TGTGCCAGCAGCTTAGGGGGAGGCAATCAGCCCCAGCATTTT. Residues: CASSLGGGNQPQHF.

This clone showed up just once. The chain carries TRBV12-5 and TRBJ1-5; D is perhaps TRBD1 (5 bases). Trimming cost V 2 bases and J 3 bases, with 14 bases left between them. CDR1 LGHNT and CDR2 FRNRAP come from the germline V gene. The CDR3 covers 16 residues. Written as DNA, the CDR3 is TGTGCTAGTGGTTTGACCCGGGGGGAATTCAATCAGCCCCAGCATTTT. Translation: CASGLTRGEFNQPQHF.

The chain links TRBV15 to TRBJ1-2; 7 bases match TRBD1. Germline lookup yields CDR1 LNHNV and CDR2 YYDKDF (reference sequence). J was trimmed by 2 bases and V by 0 bases; bases with no gene match: 9. CDR3 length: 17 residues. CDR3 region: CATSREIQGRLNYGYTF. Written as DNA, the CDR3 is TGTGCCACCAGCAGAGAGATACAGGGGCGACTGAACTATGGCTACACCTTC.

Only a few counts were recorded for this clone. The chain links TRBV19 to TRBJ1-3; the match to TRBD1 covers 8 bases. In germline, CDR1 is LNHDA, CDR2 SQIVND (reference sequence). V lost 6 bases and J lost 0; bases outside the gene matches: 16. The CDR3 totals 19 residues. The CDR3 region is CASSPRGTGGPLSGNTIYF. CDR3 sequence (DNA): TGTGCCAGTAGCCCAAGGGGGACAGGAGGCCCTCTCTCTGGAAACACCATATATTTT.

This clone has just one count. J is TRBJ2-1 and V is TRBV7-3; 7 bases are a match to TRBD2. The CDR3 is 14 residues long. Germline trimming cut 2 bases from V and 6 bases from J; bases unmatched to any gene: 4. Germline V CDR1 and CDR2: SGHTA, FQGTGA. In DNA form, the CDR3 reads TGTGCCAGCAGCTTAGGGGGGGAATCCAATGAGCAGTTCTTC. This gives the protein CASSLGGESNEQFF.

This clone was counted between two and nine times. The V and J genes are TRBV7-9 and TRBJ1-1, with a weak D call TRBD1 (6 bases). V lost 2 bases, J lost 1 base, and 20 bases lay in between. The CDR3 loop spans 18 amino acids. CDR1 and CDR2 (germline): SEHNR, FQNEAQ (reference sequence). The CDR3 sequence is CASSLSRAHRDPNTEAFF. DNA for the CDR3: TGTGCCAGCAGCTTATCGCGGGCCCACAGGGACCCGAACACTGAAGCTTTCTTT.

In its sample, this clone was seen a few times. Just one base apart from a much larger clone, this may be a read error. This chain joins TRBV27 and TRBJ1-1, with D hard to call. This CDR3 contains 13 residues. Trimming removed 3 bases from V and 0 bases from J, with 5 bases in between. Per the germline V gene, CDR1 is MNHEY and CDR2 is SMNVEV (reference sequence). The CDR3 bases are TGTGCCAGCAGTTTCCAGATGAACACTGAAGCTTTCTTT. Protein product: CASSFQMNTEAFF.

The chain uses TRBV5-5 and TRBJ2-7; TRBD1 agrees at 9 bases. V lost 4 bases to trimming and J lost 0 bases; unmatched junction nucleotides: 5. CDR3 length equals 15 residues. Germline CDR1 is SGHKS and CDR2 is YYEKEE (reference sequence). CDR3: CASSQGQGSSYEQYF. The CDR3 nucleotides read TGTGCCAGCAGCCAGGGACAGGGTTCCTCCTACGAGCAGTACTTC.